These 22 T cell receptor beta chains were all obtained from the same sample, sequenced in a study of blood T cells in healthy people across ages. Combining a sample-barcoded 5' primer with a J-beta primer mix, a second PCR ran for roughly 6 to 12 cycles. TCRdb reprocessed the 5' RACE reads via MiXCR and lists one record per CDR3 protein. The table records approximately 600,000 distinct CDR3 sequences, 58% of them present only once. Sequenced: blood. These receptors were collected from a man aged 60 to 69 in good health.

The V and J genes are TRBV11-2 and TRBJ2-5; 9 bases are a match to TRBD1. The germline V gene has CDR1 SGHAT and CDR2 FQNNGV. This CDR3 region has 11 residues. V lost 5 bases, J lost 11 bases, and 3 bases stayed unmatched. CDR3 protein: CASSPDRGQYF. CDR3 sequence (DNA): TGTGCCAGCAGCCCAGACAGGGGGCAGTACTTC.

This chain connects TRBV7-9 to TRBJ2-1; D call uncertain. V was pared by 0 bases and J by 4 bases, with 10 bases between. The germline V gene encodes CDR1 SEHNR and CDR2 FQNEAQ (reference sequence). This CDR3 comprises 15 residues. The CDR3 reads CASSLALLDYNEQFF. CDR3 in DNA: TGTGCCAGCAGCTTAGCGCTCTTGGATTACAATGAGCAGTTCTTC.

This clonotype was detected only once. The chain employs TRBV19 and TRBJ2-3, with 9 bases that match TRBD2. With V trimmed by 4 bases and J by 1 base, 3 bases remained unmatched. There are 15 residues in the CDR3. Germline loops: CDR1 LNHDA, CDR2 SQIVND (reference sequence). CDR3 residues: CASSSSGGGTDTQYF. CDR3 DNA sequence: TGTGCCAGTAGTAGTAGCGGGGGTGGCACAGATACGCAGTATTTT.

The genes are TRBV13 and TRBJ2-3; D may be TRBD2 (5 bases). The V gene lost 1 base and the J gene lost 3 bases, with 11 bases spanning the gap. CDR3 length: 15 amino acids. Germline V lookup: CDR1 PRHDT, CDR2 FYEKMQ (reference sequence). The CDR3 DNA sequence: TGTGCCAGCAGCTTAGTCGGGGTATCGACAGATACGCAGTATTTT. Residues: CASSLVGVSTDTQYF.

This clonotype was seen more than once but under ten times. The chain employs TRBV5-4 and TRBJ2-1, with 15 bases fitting TRBD2. The V and J ends lost 4 bases and 1 base, in that order; junction bases with no gene match: 3. The CDR3 runs to 17 residues. The germline V gene has CDR1 SGHNT and CDR2 YYREEE (reference sequence). CDR3 loop: CASSIGLAGGSYNEQFF. The CDR3 DNA sequence: TGTGCCAGCAGCATCGGACTAGCGGGGGGGTCCTACAATGAGCAGTTCTTC.

This chain links TRBV29-1 with TRBJ2-7; 9 nucleotides align to TRBD1. TRBJ2-5 matches the DNA end more closely, so the J call is doubtful. CDR3 length equals 12 residues. Germline V gene lookup returns CDR1 SQVTM and CDR2 ANQGSEA. In nucleotides, the CDR3 is TGCAGCGCGGGGACAGGGAGAGAGACCCAGTACTTC. Translating it yields CSAGTGRETQYF.

The chain employs TRBV25-1 and TRBJ2-1, with D maybe TRBD2 (6 bases). The CDR3 runs to 13 residues. The germline V and J ends were trimmed by 7 bases and 2 bases, with 9 bases remaining between them. The germline V gene encodes CDR1 MGHDK and CDR2 SYGVNS. CDR3 region: CASMGGTYNEQFF. The CDR3 DNA reads as TGTGCCAGCATGGGGGGAACCTACAATGAGCAGTTCTTC. The complete variable domain, with remaining parts taken from reference TRBV25-1 and TRBJ2-1, reads EADIYQTPRYLVIGTGKKITLECSQTMGHDKMYWYQQDPGMELHLIHYSYGVNSTEKGDLSSESTVSRIRTEHFPLTLESARPSHTSQYLCASMGGTYNEQFFGPGTRLTVL.

This clonotype was detected a few times. The V and J genes are TRBV7-2 and TRBJ2-5; maybe TRBD1 (5 bases). Germline lookup yields CDR1 SGHTA and CDR2 FQGNSA. There are 16 residues in the CDR3. V was trimmed by 4 bases and J by 11 bases, leaving 26 bases between them. The CDR3 sequence: CASSSSRVSPRYEQYF. CDR3 sequence (DNA): TGTGCCAGCAGCTCCTCCAGGGTCTCCCCGCGTTATGAGCAGTACTTC.

The chain uses TRBV6-5 and TRBJ2-3; 14 nucleotides match TRBD2. The junction had 9 bases not matched to a gene; V was cut back by 4 bases and J by 0 bases. The CDR3 extends over 19 amino acids. The germline V gene has CDR1 MNHEY and CDR2 SVGAGI. The CDR3 DNA reads as TGTGCCAGCAGTTTCGGACTAGCGGGGGGCCTAGCTAGCACAGATACGCAGTATTTT. It is translated as CASSFGLAGGLASTDTQYF.

The chain uses TRBV20-1 and TRBJ2-1; D remains unclear. The germline CDR1 and CDR2 sequences are DFQATT and SNEGSKA (reference sequence). The CDR3 runs to 13 residues. Between the trimmed V and J ends, which lost 5 bases and 2 bases, there was a span of 10 bases. The CDR3 here is CSAPTLTYNEQFF. CDR3 in DNA: TGCAGTGCTCCGACACTTACCTACAATGAGCAGTTCTTC.

Points on this clonotype: This may come from a read error, since a much larger clone is one base off. The genes are TRBV11-2 and TRBJ2-5; perhaps TRBD2 as D (5 bases). Trimming cost V 0 bases and J 11 bases, with 25 bases left between them. The CDR3 is 17 amino acids. CDR1 and CDR2 from the germline V gene are SGHAT and FQNNGV. The CDR3 sequence: CASSLDLNYGLNNEQYF. The DNA for the CDR3 is TGTGCCAGCAGCTTAGATTTAAACTACGGACTTAACAATGAGCAGTACTTC.

The genes are TRBV29-1 and TRBJ1-4; 9 bases map to TRBD1. Trimming cost V 7 bases and J 6 bases; bases outside gene matches: 9. The CDR3 totals 14 residues. Germline lookup yields CDR1 SQVTM and CDR2 ANQGSEA. The CDR3 protein is CSASSGTGYEKLFF. CDR3 nucleotide sequence: TGCAGCGCGAGCTCCGGGACAGGGTATGAAAAACTGTTTTTT.

CDR3 in DNA: TGTGCCAGCAATTCTGGGGCCAACGTCCTGACTTTC. Its protein is CASNSGANVLTF. The chain couples TRBV12-3 or TRBV12-4 to TRBJ2-6; D unclear. The length of the CDR3 is 12 residues. V was shortened by 7 bases and J by 1 base, with 2 bases between the two germline ends.

This clonotype was detected a few times. This chain uses TRBV29-1 with TRBJ2-4; 8 bases align to TRBD2. The closer fit of TRBJ2-7 to the DNA end suggests the J call may be wrong. CDR1 SQVTM and CDR2 ANQGSEA come from the germline V gene. This CDR3 comprises 13 residues. The CDR3 DNA is TGCAGCGTTGGTGCGGGGGGAGCTGCCGAGCAGTACTTC. Protein: CSVGAGGAAEQYF.

The genes are TRBV4-2 and TRBJ1-1; TRBD1 matches at 7 bases. Germline V gives CDR1 LGHNA, CDR2 YNFKEQ. Losses at the gene ends were 0 bases for V and 4 bases for J; bases not matched to a gene: 2. The CDR3 has 14 residues. The CDR3 coding sequence is TGTGCCAGCAGCCAAGAGCAGGGGGTCACTGAAGCTTTCTTT. Translated, it gives CASSQEQGVTEAFF.

The rearrangement uses TRBV6-5 and TRBJ2-7; 9 bases are shared with TRBD2. Trimming removed 0 bases from V and 2 bases from J; junction bases left unmatched: 2. Germline V gene lookup returns CDR1 MNHEY and CDR2 SVGAGI. This CDR3 has 15 amino acids. The chain's CDR3 is CASSYSASGAYEQYF. The CDR3 coding sequence is TGTGCCAGCAGTTACTCGGCTAGCGGGGCCTACGAGCAGTACTTC.

The chain uses TRBV6-5 and TRBJ1-1; D perhaps matches TRBD1 (5 bases). Germline loops: CDR1 MNHEY, CDR2 SVGAGI. The CDR3 runs to 15 residues. The ends were cut back, 6 bases at V and 4 bases at J, with 18 bases in the middle. The CDR3 DNA follows: TGTGCCAGCAGGGTGACAGTCGGGGATTCCACTGAAGCTTTCTTT. Amino acids: CASRVTVGDSTEAFF.

The J gene is TRBJ1-1, the V gene TRBV5-1; 12 nucleotides match TRBD1. The CDR3 totals 15 residues. Trimming cost V 5 bases and J 0 bases; bases outside gene matches: 2. CDR1 SGHRS and CDR2 YFSETQ come from the germline V gene. CDR3 nucleotide sequence: TGCGCCAGCAGAGGGACAGGGGGCATGAACACTGAAGCTTTCTTT. Its protein is CASRGTGGMNTEAFF.

The chain couples TRBV11-2 to TRBJ2-1; no clear D. The CDR3 spans 12 residues. The germline V and J ends were trimmed by 4 bases and 6 bases, with 7 bases remaining between them. Germline V CDR1 and CDR2: SGHAT, FQNNGV. The CDR3 loop is CASSSRFNEQFF. CDR3 nucleotides: TGTGCCAGCAGCTCCCGGTTCAATGAGCAGTTCTTC.

Concerning this clonotype itself: Germline is not matched at one junction end, which may reflect a read error. J is TRBJ2-5 and V is TRBV7-2, with 8 bases aligning to TRBD1. This CDR3 has 14 residues. Germline V lookup: CDR1 SGHTA, CDR2 FQGNSA. The chain's CDR3 is CASSLNGQGETQSF. CDR3 nucleotide sequence: TGTGCCAGCAGCTTGAACGGACAGGGCGAGACCCAGTCCTTC. The complete variable domain, with remaining parts taken from reference TRBV7-2 and TRBJ2-5, reads GAGVSQSPSNKVTEKGKDVELRCDPISGHTALYWYRQSLGQGLEFLIYFQGNSAPDKSGLPSDRFSAERTGGSVSTLTIQRTQQEDSAVYLCASSLNGQGETQSFGPGTRLLVL.

This clonotype was observed a few times. The chain employs TRBV10-3 and TRBJ2-7, with 12 bases matching TRBD2. The V segment lost 9 bases and the J segment 3 bases; nucleotides outside the gene matches: 3. CDR3 size: 13 residues. Germline-derived CDR1 and CDR2 are ENHRY and SYGVKD. CDR3 region: CAIASGGVYEQYF. The CDR3 region has the DNA TGTGCCATTGCTAGCGGGGGGGTCTACGAGCAGTACTTC.

V and J are TRBV10-1 and TRBJ2-3, with 8 bases fitting TRBD2. The germline V gene has CDR1 WNHNN and CDR2 SYGVQD (reference sequence). V dropped 6 bases and J dropped 1; count of bases not matched to a gene: 3. The CDR3 is 14 residues long. CDR3 residues: CASRPGLGTDTQYF. CDR3 DNA: TGCGCCAGCAGACCGGGACTAGGCACAGATACGCAGTATTTT.